Reported below is one T cell receptor (beta chain). The V gene end was trimmed by 5 bases and the J gene end by 7 bases; junction bases not matched to a gene: 11. Germline-derived CDR1 and CDR2 are SGHNT and YENEEA. The CDR3 loop spans 15 amino acids. This sample stems from a study of blood T cell repertoires in COVID-19. Study-wide context: Samples of COVID-19 (acute and convalescent) were obtained from the United States, Italy and Spain. In each case, the material was cDNA or gDNA derived from T cells, B-cell-depleted T cells, or PBMCs.

Per the original methods: From reference gene primer amplification, estimates of nucleated cell counts were derived. Some clones are missing from TCRdb's copy, which holds only in-frame ones; the method was immunoSEQ multiplex PCR. The DNA was the basis for D and trimming; V, J and clone size are from that table. The sample records tens of thousands of clones, approximately 90% being singletons. The material sequenced was peripheral blood. This TCR came from a human donor in a cohort sampled during active COVID-19. V and J are TRBV11-3 and TRBJ2-3, with 8 positions matching TRBD2. This chain's CDR3 is CASSPRSLAAYTQYF. The CDR3 coding sequence is TGTGCCAGCAGCCCAAGATCACTAGCGGCTTATACGCAGTATTTT.